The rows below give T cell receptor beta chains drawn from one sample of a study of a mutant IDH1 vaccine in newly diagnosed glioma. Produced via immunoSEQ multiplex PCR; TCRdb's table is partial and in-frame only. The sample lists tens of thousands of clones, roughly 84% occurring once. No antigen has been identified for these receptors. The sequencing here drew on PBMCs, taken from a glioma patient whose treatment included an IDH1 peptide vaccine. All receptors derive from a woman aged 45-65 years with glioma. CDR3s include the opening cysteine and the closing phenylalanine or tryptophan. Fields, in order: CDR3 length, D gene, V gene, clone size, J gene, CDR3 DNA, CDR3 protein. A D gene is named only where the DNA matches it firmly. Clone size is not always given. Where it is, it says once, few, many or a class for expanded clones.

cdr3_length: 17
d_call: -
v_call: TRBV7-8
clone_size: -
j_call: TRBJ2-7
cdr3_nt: -
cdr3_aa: CASSLRFRARASLEQYF

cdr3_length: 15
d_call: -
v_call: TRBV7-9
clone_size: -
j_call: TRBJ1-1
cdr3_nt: TGTGCCAGCCGAATTCTGCAAGGAGGGTTCACTGAAGCTTTCTTT
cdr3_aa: CASRILQGGFTEAFF

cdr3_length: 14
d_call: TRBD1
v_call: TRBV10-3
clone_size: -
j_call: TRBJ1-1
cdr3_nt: TGTGCCATCAGTGAGACAGGGGGCCACACTGAAGCTTTCTTT
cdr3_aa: CAISETGGHTEAFF

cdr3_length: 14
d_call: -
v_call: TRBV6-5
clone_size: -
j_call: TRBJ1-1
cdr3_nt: TGTGCCAGCAGATTGTGGGGGCGTGACACTGAAGCTTTCTTT
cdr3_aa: CASRLWGRDTEAFF

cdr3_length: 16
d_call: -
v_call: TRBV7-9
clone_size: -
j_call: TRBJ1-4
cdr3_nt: TGTGCCAGCAGCTTAGAGATGGGGATTGCTAATGAAAAACTGTTTTTT
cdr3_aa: CASSLEMGIANEKLFF

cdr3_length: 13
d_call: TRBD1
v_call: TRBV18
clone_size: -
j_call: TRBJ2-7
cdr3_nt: TGTGCCAGCTCACCAGGGACAGAGTACGAGCAGTACTTC
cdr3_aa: CASSPGTEYEQYF

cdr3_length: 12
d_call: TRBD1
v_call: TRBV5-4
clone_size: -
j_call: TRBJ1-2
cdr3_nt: TGTGCCAGCAGTTTGGGACAGGATGGCTACACCTTC
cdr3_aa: CASSLGQDGYTF

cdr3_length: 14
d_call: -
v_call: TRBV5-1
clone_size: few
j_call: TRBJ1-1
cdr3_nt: TGCGCCAGCAGCTCAACAGGAATCAACACTGAAGCTTTCTTT
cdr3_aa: CASSSTGINTEAFF

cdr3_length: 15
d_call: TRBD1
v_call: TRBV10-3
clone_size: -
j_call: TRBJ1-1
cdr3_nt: TGTGCCATCGGACCGACCGGGACAGGCAACACTGAAGCTTTCTTT
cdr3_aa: CAIGPTGTGNTEAFF

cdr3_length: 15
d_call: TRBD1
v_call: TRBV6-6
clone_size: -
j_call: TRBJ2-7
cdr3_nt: TGTGCCAGCAGAAGCAGAACAGGGGAGTCCCACGAGCAGTACTTC
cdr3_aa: CASRSRTGESHEQYF

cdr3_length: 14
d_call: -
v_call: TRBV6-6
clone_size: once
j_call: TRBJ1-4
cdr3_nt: TGTGCCAGCAGTTCCCCAGGATATAATGAAAAACTGTTTTTT
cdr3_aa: CASSSPGYNEKLFF

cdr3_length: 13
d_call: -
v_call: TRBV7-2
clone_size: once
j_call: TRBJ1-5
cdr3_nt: TGTGCCAGCAGCTCAGGGATCAATCAGCCCCAGCATTTT
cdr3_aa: CASSSGINQPQHF

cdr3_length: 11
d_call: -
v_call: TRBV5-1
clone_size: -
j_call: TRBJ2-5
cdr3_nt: TGCGCCAGCAGCTTACAAGAGACCCAGTACTTC
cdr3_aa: CASSLQETQYF

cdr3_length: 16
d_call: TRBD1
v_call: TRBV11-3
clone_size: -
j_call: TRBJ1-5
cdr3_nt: TGTGCCAGCAGCCCGAGACAGGGCAATAGCAATCAGCCCCAGCATTTT
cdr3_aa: CASSPRQGNSNQPQHF

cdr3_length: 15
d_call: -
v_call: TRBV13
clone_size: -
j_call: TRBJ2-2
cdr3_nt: TGTGCCAGCAGCTCGACAGATCAGGACGCCGGGGAGCTGTTTTTT
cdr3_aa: CASSSTDQDAGELFF

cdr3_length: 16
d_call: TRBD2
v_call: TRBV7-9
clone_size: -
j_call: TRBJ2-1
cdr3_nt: TGTGCCAGCAGCTTGGGAGGGCAGGTCTCCTACAATGAGCAGTTCTTC
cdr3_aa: CASSLGGQVSYNEQFF

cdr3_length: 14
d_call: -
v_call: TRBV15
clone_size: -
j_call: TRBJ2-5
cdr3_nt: TGTGCCACCAGCAGTGGTAGACCGGGTGGGACCCAGTACTTC
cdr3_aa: CATSSGRPGGTQYF

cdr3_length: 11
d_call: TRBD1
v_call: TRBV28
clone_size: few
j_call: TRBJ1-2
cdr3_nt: TGTGCCAGCCACAGGGGAAGTGGCTACACCTTC
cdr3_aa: CASHRGSGYTF

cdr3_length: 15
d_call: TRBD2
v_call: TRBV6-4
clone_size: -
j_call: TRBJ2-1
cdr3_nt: TGTGCCAGCAGTGACTCGGGGGGGGGCTACAATGAGCAGTTCTTC
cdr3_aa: CASSDSGGGYNEQFF

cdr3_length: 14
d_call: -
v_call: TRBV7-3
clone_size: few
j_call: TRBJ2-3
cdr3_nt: TGTGCCAGCAGCTTAGGGGGGCCGGCAGATACGCAGTATTTT
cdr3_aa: CASSLGGPADTQYF